Described below is a single T cell receptor (beta chain) sequence and its context. What it recognizes is unknown. This sample was included in a study of beta chain features in type 1 diabetes. At the level of the study: Sorted cells numbering under 140,000,000 were examined across all samples. Study-wide results and limits: VDJ junctions from patients with type 1 diabetes contained fewer insertions and more deletions. Short templates might get an advantage during PCR, and this would be equal in patients and controls. TCRB CDR3 length was moderately but significantly reduced in all four CD4+ subsets of Type 1 diabetes patients.

A single heparinised draw of approximately 0.12 L on average was taken per donor. In germline, CDR1 is MNHNS, CDR2 SASEGT. V shed 3 bases and J shed 8 bases, with 8 bases lying between them. The CDR3 has 13 residues. Sequencing targeted expressed TCRB transcripts, as all isolated RNA had been reverse transcribed. TCRdb's copy holds only in-frame clones and misses some; the assay was immunoSEQ multiplex PCR. The sample carries hundreds of thousands of clones, 13% recorded once. The rearrangement links TRBV6-1 to TRBJ1-6; a possible D gene is TRBD1 (6 bases). This receptor was obtained from a man between 18 and 35 years old with type 1 diabetes. Material: naive CD4+ T cells from blood. The CDR3 sequence: CASSDRGDSPLHF. CDR3 bases: TGTGCCAGCAGTGACAGGGGCGATTCACCCCTCCACTTT.